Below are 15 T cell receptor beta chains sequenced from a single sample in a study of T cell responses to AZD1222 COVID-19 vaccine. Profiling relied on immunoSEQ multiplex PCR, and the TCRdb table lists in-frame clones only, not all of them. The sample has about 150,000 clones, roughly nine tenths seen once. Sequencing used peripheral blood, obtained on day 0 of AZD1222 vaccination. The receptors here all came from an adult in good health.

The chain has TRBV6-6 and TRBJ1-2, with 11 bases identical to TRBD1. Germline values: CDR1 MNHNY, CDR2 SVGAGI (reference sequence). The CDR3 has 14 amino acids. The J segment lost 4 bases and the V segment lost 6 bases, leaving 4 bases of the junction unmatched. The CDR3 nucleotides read TGTGCCAGCAGGGACAGGGGGCTAGGCTATGGCTACACCTTC. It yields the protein CASRDRGLGYGYTF.

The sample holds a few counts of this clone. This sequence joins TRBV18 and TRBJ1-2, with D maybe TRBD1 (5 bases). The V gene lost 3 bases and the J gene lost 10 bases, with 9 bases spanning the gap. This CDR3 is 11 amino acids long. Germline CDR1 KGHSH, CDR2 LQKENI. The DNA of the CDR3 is TGTGCCAGCTCACCGGGGGAGGACTACACCTTC. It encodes CASSPGEDYTF.

The CDR3 is CASSVAGGMNTEAFF. DNA for the CDR3: TGTGCCAGCAGCGTAGCCGGGGGCATGAACACTGAAGCTTTCTTT. The chain employs TRBV9 and TRBJ1-1, with D maybe TRBD1 (6 bases). The V gene lost 0 bases and the J gene lost 0 bases, with 9 bases spanning the gap. The CDR3 is 15 residues long. Looked up from germline, CDR1 is SGDLS and CDR2 is YYNGEE.

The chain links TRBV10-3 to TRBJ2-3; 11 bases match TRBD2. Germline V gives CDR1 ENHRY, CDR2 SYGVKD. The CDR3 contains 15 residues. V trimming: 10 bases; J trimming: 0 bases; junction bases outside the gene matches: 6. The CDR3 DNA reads TGTGCCAGCGGGACTAGCGGAGCTAGCACAGATACGCAGTATTTT. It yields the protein CASGTSGASTDTQYF.

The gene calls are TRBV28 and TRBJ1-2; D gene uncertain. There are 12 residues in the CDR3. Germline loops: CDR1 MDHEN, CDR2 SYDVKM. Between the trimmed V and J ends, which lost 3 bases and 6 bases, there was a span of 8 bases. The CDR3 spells CASSFGVDGYTF. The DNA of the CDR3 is TGTGCCAGCAGTTTCGGGGTGGATGGCTACACCTTC.

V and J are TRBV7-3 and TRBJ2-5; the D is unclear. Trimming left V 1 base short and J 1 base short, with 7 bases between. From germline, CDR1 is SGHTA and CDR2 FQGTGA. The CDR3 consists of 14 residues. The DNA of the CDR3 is TGTGCCAGCAGCTTAAGCCGGACCCAAGAGACCCAGTACTTC. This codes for CASSLSRTQETQYF.

The CDR3, as DNA: TGTGCCAGCAGCTCGTGGAGCTCCTATAATTCACCCCTCCACTTT. This encodes CASSSWSSYNSPLHF. The V and J genes are TRBV5-4 and TRBJ1-6; the D is unclear. The germline V gene encodes CDR1 SGHNT and CDR2 YYREEE (reference sequence). The CDR3 extends over 15 amino acids. Trimming pared 3 bases from V and 0 bases from J, leaving 7 bases between.

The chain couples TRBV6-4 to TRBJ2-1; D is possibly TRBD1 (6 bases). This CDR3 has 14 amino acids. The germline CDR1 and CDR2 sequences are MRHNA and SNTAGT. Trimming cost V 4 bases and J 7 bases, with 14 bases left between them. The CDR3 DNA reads TGTGCCAGCAGTGCTATGGGGGCCAAGAATGAGCAGTTCTTC. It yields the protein CASSAMGAKNEQFF.

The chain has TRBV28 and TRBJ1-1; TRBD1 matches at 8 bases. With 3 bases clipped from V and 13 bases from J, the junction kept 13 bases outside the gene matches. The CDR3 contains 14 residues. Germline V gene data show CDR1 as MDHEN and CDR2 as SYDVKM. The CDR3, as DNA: TGTGCCAGCAGTTTGTACAGGGCAGGGGGCGACGGTTTCTTT. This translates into CASSLYRAGGDGFF.

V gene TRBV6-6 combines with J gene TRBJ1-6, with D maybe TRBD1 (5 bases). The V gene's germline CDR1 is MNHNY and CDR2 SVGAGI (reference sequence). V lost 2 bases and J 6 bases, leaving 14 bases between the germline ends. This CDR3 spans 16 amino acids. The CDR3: CASSYPQTGLNSPLHF. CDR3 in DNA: TGTGCCAGCAGTTACCCGCAGACGGGGCTTAATTCACCCCTCCACTTT.

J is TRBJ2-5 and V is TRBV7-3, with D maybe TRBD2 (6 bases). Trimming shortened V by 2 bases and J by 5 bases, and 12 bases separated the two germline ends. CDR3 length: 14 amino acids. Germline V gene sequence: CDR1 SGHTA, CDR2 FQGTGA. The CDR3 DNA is TGTGCCAGCAGCTTAGTGGGGGGATCCGAGACCCAGTACTTC. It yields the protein CASSLVGGSETQYF.

This CDR3 reads CASSLGVAYSGNTIYF. The CDR3 coding sequence is TGTGCCAGCAGTTTAGGCGTAGCCTACTCTGGAAACACCATATATTTT. This sequence joins TRBV28 and TRBJ1-3, with D unclear. Germline V gene data show CDR1 as MDHEN and CDR2 as SYDVKM. This CDR3 has 16 residues. Trimming took off 2 bases at V and 0 bases at J, with 11 bases between the two ends.

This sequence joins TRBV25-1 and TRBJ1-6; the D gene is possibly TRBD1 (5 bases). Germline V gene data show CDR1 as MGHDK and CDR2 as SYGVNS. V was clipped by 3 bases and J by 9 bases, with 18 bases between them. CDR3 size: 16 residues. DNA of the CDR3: TGTGCCAGCAGTGATTCATCCCAGGGAGCTAGTTCACCCCTCCACTTT. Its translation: CASSDSSQGASSPLHF.

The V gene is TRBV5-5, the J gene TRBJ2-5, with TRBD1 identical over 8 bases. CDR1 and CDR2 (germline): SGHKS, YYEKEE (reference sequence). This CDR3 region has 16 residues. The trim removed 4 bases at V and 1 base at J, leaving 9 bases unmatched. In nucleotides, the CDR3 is TGTGCCAGCAGCCGATTATTAGGACAGGGCCAAGAGACCCAGTACTTC. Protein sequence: CASSRLLGQGQETQYF.

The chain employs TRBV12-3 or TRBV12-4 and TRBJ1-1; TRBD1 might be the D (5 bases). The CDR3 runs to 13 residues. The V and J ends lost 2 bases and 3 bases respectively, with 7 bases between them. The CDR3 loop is CASSLKGYTEAFF. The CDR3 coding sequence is TGTGCCAGCAGTTTAAAGGGGTACACTGAAGCTTTCTTT.